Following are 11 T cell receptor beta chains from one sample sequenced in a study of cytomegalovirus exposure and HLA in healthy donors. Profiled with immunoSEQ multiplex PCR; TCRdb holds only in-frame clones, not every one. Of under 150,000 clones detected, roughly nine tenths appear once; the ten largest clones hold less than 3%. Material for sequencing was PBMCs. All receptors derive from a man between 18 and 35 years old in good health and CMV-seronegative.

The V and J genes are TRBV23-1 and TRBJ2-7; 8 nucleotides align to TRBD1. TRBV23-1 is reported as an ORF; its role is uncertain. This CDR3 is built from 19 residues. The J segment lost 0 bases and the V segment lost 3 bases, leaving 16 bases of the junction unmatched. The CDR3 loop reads CASSHPEPPTGEFSYEQYF. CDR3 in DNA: TGCGCCAGCAGTCATCCCGAACCACCGACAGGGGAGTTCTCCTACGAGCAGTACTTC.

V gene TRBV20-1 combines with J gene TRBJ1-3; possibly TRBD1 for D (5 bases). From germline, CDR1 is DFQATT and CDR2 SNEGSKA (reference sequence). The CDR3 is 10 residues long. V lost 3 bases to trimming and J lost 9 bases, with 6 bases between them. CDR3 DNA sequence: TGCAGTGCTAGCGGGGGCACCATATATTTT. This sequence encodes CSASGGTIYF.

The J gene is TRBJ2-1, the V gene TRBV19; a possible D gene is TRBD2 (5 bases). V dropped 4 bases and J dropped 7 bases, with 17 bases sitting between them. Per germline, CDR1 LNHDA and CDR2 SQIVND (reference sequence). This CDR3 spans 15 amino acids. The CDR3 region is CASSNRKPTGNEQFF. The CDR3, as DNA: TGTGCCAGTAGTAACCGGAAGCCGACGGGAAATGAGCAGTTCTTC.

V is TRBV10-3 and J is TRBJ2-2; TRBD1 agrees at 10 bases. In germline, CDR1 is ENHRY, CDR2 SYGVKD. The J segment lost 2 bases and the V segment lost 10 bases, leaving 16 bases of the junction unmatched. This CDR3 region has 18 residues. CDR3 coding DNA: TGTGCCACACTCCCGACAGGGGGCCGAAGTTATAACACCGGGGAGCTGTTTTTT. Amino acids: CATLPTGGRSYNTGELFF.

This CDR3 is CASSTQGTGYYGYTF. CDR3 coding DNA: TGTGCCAGCAGCACACAGGGGACCGGGTACTATGGCTACACCTTC. The chain carries TRBV9 and TRBJ1-2; 7 bases are shared with TRBD1. Germline trimming cut 4 bases from V and 3 bases from J; bases unmatched to any gene: 9. The CDR3 loop spans 15 amino acids. In germline, CDR1 is SGDLS, CDR2 YYNGEE.

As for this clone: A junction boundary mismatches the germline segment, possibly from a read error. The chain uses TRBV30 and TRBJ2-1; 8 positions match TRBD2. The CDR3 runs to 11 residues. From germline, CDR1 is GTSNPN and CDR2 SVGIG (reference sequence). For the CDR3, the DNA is TGTGCCTGGATATCCGGGGGGGTCTTTGTCTTC. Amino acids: CAWISGGVFVF.

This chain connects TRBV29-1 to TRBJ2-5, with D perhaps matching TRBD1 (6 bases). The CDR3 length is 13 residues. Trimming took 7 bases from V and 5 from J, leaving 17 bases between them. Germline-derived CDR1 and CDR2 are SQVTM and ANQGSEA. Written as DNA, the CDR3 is TGCAGCGGGGTTCGTGGGGGCGATGAGACCCAGTACTTC. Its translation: CSGVRGGDETQYF.

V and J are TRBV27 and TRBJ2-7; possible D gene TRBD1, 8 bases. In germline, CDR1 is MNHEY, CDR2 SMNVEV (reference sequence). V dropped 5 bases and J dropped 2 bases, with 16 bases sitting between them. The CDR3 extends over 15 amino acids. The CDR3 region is CASSHTGGATYEQYF. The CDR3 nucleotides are TGTGCCAGCAGTCACACAGGGGGGGCCACCTACGAGCAGTACTTC.

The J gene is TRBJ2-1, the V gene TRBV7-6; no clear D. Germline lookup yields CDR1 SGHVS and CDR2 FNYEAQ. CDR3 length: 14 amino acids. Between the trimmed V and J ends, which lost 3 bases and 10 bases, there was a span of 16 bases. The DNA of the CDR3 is TGTGCCAGCAGCTTTCCAGATCCACAACGCGAGCAGTTCTTC. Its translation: CASSFPDPQREQFF.

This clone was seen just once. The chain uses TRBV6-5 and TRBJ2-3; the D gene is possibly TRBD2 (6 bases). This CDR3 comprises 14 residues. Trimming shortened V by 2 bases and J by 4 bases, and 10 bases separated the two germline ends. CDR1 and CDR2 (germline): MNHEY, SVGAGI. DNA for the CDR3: TGTGCCAGCAGTTACATCGGGAGCTCAGATACGCAGTATTTT. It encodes CASSYIGSSDTQYF.

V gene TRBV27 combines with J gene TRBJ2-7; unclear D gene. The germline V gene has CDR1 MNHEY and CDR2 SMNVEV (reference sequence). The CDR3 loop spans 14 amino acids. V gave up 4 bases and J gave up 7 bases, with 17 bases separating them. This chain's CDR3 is CASSSNNLIREQYF. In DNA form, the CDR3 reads TGTGCCAGCAGTTCAAATAACTTGATTCGAGAGCAGTACTTC.